This TCR beta chain was obtained from a study of shared clonotypes between healthy human individuals (TCRdb year 2020). With respect to the entire study: A couple of women and a few men aged 18 to 49 years were included in the cohort. For each donor, three plates each were used for CD4 naive and CD4 memory, two plates were used for CD8 naive, and one plate was used for CD8 memory. Leukapheresis yielded between about 0.9 and 10 billion PBMCs per donor. To estimate repertoire size and how much clonotype sharing occurs between individuals, the study deeply sequenced the blood TCR repertoires of 4 to 6 healthy adults. Libraries were prepared and TCR repertoires were sequenced by different laboratories using diverse techniques, in order to increase sequencing depth and limit assay-specific biases. Study-wide conclusions, independent of this receptor: Based on pairwise subsampling, the degree of clonotype sharing among donors was expected to be affected by sequencing depth. About 4.5% of naive CD4, around 3.6% of naive CD8, roughly 2.4% of memory CD4, and about 0.4% of memory CD8 clonotypes were shared across several donors. Only blood was sampled, and tissue TCR repertoires likely differ from those in blood. Rarefaction of sorted-subset datasets indicated incomplete sequencing despite the large sequencing depth. Estimated clonotype richness was generally larger for naive than for memory subsets. Because the study included only a small number of donors, the genetic and exposure-history diversity represented was limited. Compared with non-shared clonotypes, clonotypes shared by all four sorted-subset donors had higher generation probabilities.

Donors were healthy HIV-negative adults with no recently reported acute infections or vaccinations. Every donor was a Caucasian adult living in Nashville, Tennessee, USA. CD4+ T cells were enriched by magnetic negative selection; naive cells were then positively selected on CD45RA, and the negative fraction formed the memory subset. After blood collection by leukapheresis, PBMCs were isolated using Ficoll-Histopaque density gradient centrifugation and then cryopreserved in the vapor phase of liquid nitrogen. Purity and quantity of every magnetically sorted T cell population were checked by analytical flow cytometry. Genomic DNA was isolated from each sorted fraction and quantified by UV absorbance on a Nanodrop 2000c. TCR CDR3 regions were amplified from genomic DNA by multiplex PCR using the deep immunoSEQ assay. Extracted genomic DNA from each cell subset was distributed evenly across all wells of several immunoSEQ 96-well plates, and each plate was treated as a replicate. For sorted subsets, each replicate PCR was loaded with roughly 190 ng genomic DNA, equivalent to some 31,000 T cell genomes. Purified libraries were measured with a Qubit 3.0 fluorometer, size-checked on a Bioanalyzer 2100, and measured again with the KAPA Library Quantification kit. Every immunoSEQ 96-well plate was sequenced on a dedicated single-read 150-cycle Illumina NextSeq 550 flow cell. Processing in the source paper ran as follows. The immunoSEQ output contained only junctional sequences without quality scores, so filtering could not match that applied to full-length reads. Sequences were annotated with PyIR, a Python wrapper for IgBLAST v1.9, using IMGT germline references to assign V/J genes and CDR3. Reads were removed for weak V/J assignments (E-value above 1e-6), missing CDR3, stop codons, out-of-frame junctions, or ambiguous translated residues. V3J clonotypes were defined as sequences sharing an identical inferred V gene, J gene, and CDR3 amino acid sequence. The percentage overlap between two repertoires was calculated by dividing the number of shared unique clonotypes by the size of the smaller repertoire. RTK rarefaction, the Chao1 estimator, and Recon v2.1 estimates of unobserved clonotypes were used to assess repertoire richness. OLGA was used to compute generation probabilities for all TCRbeta clonotypes that the gDNA method yielded from a few donors. Sourced from immuneACCESS, this table was stored by TCRdb with only in-frame sequences that have V and J called. A share of the clones is absent; for the studies checked, an unresolved V gene accounts for under half, and the remainder has no known explanation. V, J and clone size are those of that table, while D and trimming were read from the DNA. For this sample there are a few hundred thousand clones; approximately 97% appear just once. 0.057% of the sample rests with the top ten.

Of note for this clone: Its binding antigen is unknown. Base qualities are not recorded, but no much larger clone differs from it by a single base.

V loses 3 bases, J loses 0 bases, and the germline ends lie 13 bases apart. Taken from cysteine to phenylalanine, the CDR3 has 16 residues. Of the read, only the CDR3 DNA is kept; its 48 bases are in frame from base 1. CDR1 is given as MNHEY and CDR2 as SMNVEV, both from the germline V gene (reference sequence). This chain joins TRBV27 to TRBJ2-3; matching of 6 bases hints at TRBD1 as the D gene. This receptor was taken from a woman between 25 and 40 years old in good health. Source material: naive CD4+ T cells sorted from blood. The meaning of the sample's cell subset or site label: CD45RA+ positively selected. DNA sequence: TGTGCCAGCAGTTTGGTCAGGGGAACTAGCACAGATACGCAGTATTTT. Its protein is CASSLVRGTSTDTQYF.